This passage covers 30 T cell receptor beta chains from one sample sequenced in a study of T cell changes during pregnancy in multiple sclerosis. Clones were sequenced by immunoSEQ multiplex PCR, and TCRdb holds only the in-frame ones, with some missing. This sample yields approximately 100,000 clones, of which almost 95% are seen a single time; 2% to 2.5% belongs to the top ten. Source: peripheral blood, taken in the third trimester of pregnancy. These receptors were obtained from a female donor with multiple sclerosis, enrolled in a pregnancy study.

This clone was seen only once. The chain uses TRBV2 and TRBJ1-2; D is ambiguous. Per the germline V gene, CDR1 is SNHLY and CDR2 is FYNNEI. The CDR3 runs 14 residues. V lost 3 bases, J lost 4 bases, and 12 bases lay in between. The CDR3: CASSEPPGVYGYTF. The DNA for the CDR3 is TGTGCCAGCAGTGAGCCCCCCGGGGTCTATGGCTACACCTTC.

This clone was recorded once. The chain combines TRBV7-9 with TRBJ2-7; D ambiguous. Germline V gives CDR1 SEHNR, CDR2 FQNEAQ (reference sequence). The CDR3 loop spans 13 amino acids. Trimming cost V 5 bases and J 0 bases, with 8 bases left between them. The CDR3 DNA is TGTGCCAGCAGCCCTCCCAGCTCCTACGAGCAGTACTTC. Its protein product is CASSPPSSYEQYF. The whole variable domain, remainder taken from reference TRBV7-9 and TRBJ2-7, is DTGVSQNPRHKITKRGQNVTFRCDPISEHNRLYWYRQTLGQGPEFLTYFQNEAQLEKSRLLSDRFSAERPKGSFSTLEIQRTEQGDSAMYLCASSPPSSYEQYFGPGTRLTVT.

This clone has only one observation. The chain uses TRBV19 and TRBJ1-5; the match to TRBD1 covers 8 bases. From germline, CDR1 is LNHDA and CDR2 SQIVND (reference sequence). V gave up 5 bases and J gave up 5 bases; unmatched junction bases: 5. The CDR3 is made up of 14 amino acids. The CDR3 sequence is CASSARDRYQPQHF. DNA of the CDR3: TGTGCCAGTAGTGCCCGGGACAGGTATCAGCCCCAGCATTTT. The full variable domain, completed using reference TRBV19 and TRBJ1-5, is DGGITQSPKYLFRKEGQNVTLSCEQNLNHDAMYWYRQDPGQGLRLIYYSQIVNDFQKGDIAEGYSVSREKKESFPLTVTSAQKNPTAFYLCASSARDRYQPQHFGDGTRLSIL.

The chain links TRBV6-5 to TRBJ2-3, with a tentative D call TRBD1 (6 bases). V was trimmed by 7 bases and J by 8 bases, leaving 19 bases between them. CDR3 length equals 14 residues. The germline CDR1 and CDR2 sequences are MNHEY and SVGAGI. CDR3 DNA: TGTGCCAGCACCCCAGGGGCCCTCGGGACTACGCAGTATTTT. This codes for CASTPGALGTTQYF.

The chain combines TRBV7-9 with TRBJ1-2; tentatively, D is TRBD1 (5 bases). Germline CDR1 SEHNR, CDR2 FQNEAQ (reference sequence). V was clipped by 3 bases and J by 8 bases, with 16 bases between them. The CDR3 extends over 14 amino acids. In nucleotides, the CDR3 is TGTGCCAGCAGCTTCGATGGCGGGGCCGGGGGCTACACCTTC. Translation gives CASSFDGGAGGYTF.

The table lists this clone with a count of one. The rearrangement links TRBV19 to TRBJ2-7; 11 bases match TRBD2. CDR1 is LNHDA and CDR2 is SQIVND in the germline V gene (reference sequence). The V segment lost 2 bases and the J segment 5 bases; nucleotides outside the gene matches: 8. The CDR3 spans 16 residues. The CDR3, as DNA: TGTGCCAGTAGTATAACCGGGGGACTAGCGGCGGACGAGCAGTACTTC. Amino acids: CASSITGGLAADEQYF.

The chain uses TRBV30 and TRBJ1-3, with a weak D call TRBD1 (6 bases). The CDR3 covers 17 residues. Germline V lookup: CDR1 GTSNPN, CDR2 SVGIG (reference sequence). The V gene lost 0 bases and the J gene lost 0 bases, with 15 bases spanning the gap. The CDR3: CAWSVRGTKISGNTIYF. CDR3 bases: TGTGCCTGGAGTGTAAGGGGGACAAAAATCTCTGGAAACACCATATATTTT.

This chain links TRBV5-1 with TRBJ2-7, with 12 bases identical to TRBD1. The V segment lost 0 bases and the J segment 7 bases; nucleotides outside the gene matches: 8. The CDR3 is 16 amino acids. From germline, CDR1 is SGHRS and CDR2 YFSETQ. The CDR3, as DNA: TGCGCCAGCAGCTTGGCCCAGGGACAGGGGGCAAGGGAGCAGTACTTC. Protein: CASSLAQGQGAREQYF.

This chain joins TRBV11-1 and TRBJ2-7; 10 bases match TRBD1. Germline lookup yields CDR1 SGHAT and CDR2 FQDESV (reference sequence). The CDR3 is made up of 15 amino acids. Germline trimming cut 1 base from V and 6 bases from J; bases unmatched to any gene: 6. In DNA form, the CDR3 reads TGTGCCAGCAGCTTAGTTAGGACAGGGGGGCGCGAGCAGTACTTC. Protein sequence: CASSLVRTGGREQYF.

This chain joins TRBV7-3 and TRBJ2-1; 9 nucleotides match TRBD1. The CDR3 has 16 amino acids. Germline lookup yields CDR1 SGHTA and CDR2 FQGTGA. With V trimmed by 5 bases and J by 6 bases, 11 bases remained unmatched. In nucleotides, the CDR3 is TGTGCCAGCAGCCGTTGGCCTGGACAGGGGATCAATGAGCAGTTCTTC. Translation: CASSRWPGQGINEQFF.

The chain's CDR3 is CASSLTPAKNIQYF. The CDR3 nucleotides are TGTGCCAGCAGTTTAACACCAGCCAAAAACATTCAGTACTTC. V usage is TRBV28 and J usage is TRBJ2-4; D gene ambiguous. CDR3 size: 14 residues. V gave up 2 bases and J gave up 0 bases, with 5 bases separating them. Germline CDR1 and CDR2: MDHEN and SYDVKM.

V usage is TRBV7-5 and J usage is TRBJ2-3; the table's D call, TRBD1, has no DNA check behind it. TRBV7-5 is labeled a pseudogene. The CDR3 length is 15 residues. CDR3 DNA sequence: TGTGCCAGAAGCTCCCGGGACACCGGCACAGATACGCAGTATTTT. It is translated as CARSSRDTGTDTQYF.

V and J are TRBV18 and TRBJ1-4; 8 bases agree with TRBD1. V shed 5 bases and J 2 bases; nucleotides not matched to a gene: 4. Germline V gene lookup returns CDR1 KGHSH and CDR2 LQKENI. This CDR3 has 15 amino acids. The CDR3 spells CASSYRDRTNEKLFF. The CDR3 DNA reads as TGTGCCAGCTCATACAGGGACAGGACTAATGAAAAACTGTTTTTT.

This rearrangement joins TRBV2 to TRBJ2-3, with D maybe TRBD1 (5 bases). The germline V gene has CDR1 SNHLY and CDR2 FYNNEI. Trimming took 8 bases from V and 4 from J, leaving 16 bases between them. There are 14 residues in the CDR3. Here the CDR3 reads CASRPPTEPDTQYF. CDR3 sequence (DNA): TGTGCCAGCCGTCCGCCGACAGAACCAGATACGCAGTATTTT.

The chain joins TRBV28 to TRBJ1-1; D is possibly TRBD1 (6 bases). V lost 4 bases to trimming and J lost 1 base, with 13 bases between them. CDR1 and CDR2 from the germline V gene are MDHEN and SYDVKM. The CDR3 contains 15 residues. The DNA for the CDR3 is TGTGCCAGCAGTTCGACCAGGGGCTCGAACACTGAAGCTTTCTTT. Its translation: CASSSTRGSNTEAFF.

This clone was picked up one time. The chain joins TRBV6-5 to TRBJ2-1, with TRBD2 matching 7 bases. CDR1 MNHEY and CDR2 SVGAGI come from the germline V gene. After removal of 2 bases from V and 6 bases from J, the junction contained 7 bases not matched to a gene. The CDR3 covers 15 residues. CDR3 in amino acids: CASSYLPSGVNEQFF. DNA for the CDR3: TGTGCCAGCAGTTACCTCCCTAGCGGTGTCAATGAGCAGTTCTTC.

This sequence joins TRBV5-1 and TRBJ1-4, with a possible D match to TRBD1 (6 bases). CDR1 is SGHRS and CDR2 is YFSETQ in the germline V gene. Deletions cut 5 bases from V and 5 bases from J, with 13 bases between. The CDR3 is 14 amino acids. The CDR3 protein is CASSYREGNEKLFF. CDR3 in DNA: TGCGCCAGCAGTTACAGGGAAGGAAATGAAAAACTGTTTTTT. The full variable domain, in which reference TRBV5-1 and TRBJ1-4 provide the parts outside the CDR3, is KAGVTQTPRYLIKTRGQQVTLSCSPISGHRSVSWYQQTPGQGLQFLFEYFSETQRNKGNFPGRFSGRQFSNSRSEMNVSTLELGDSALYLCASSYREGNEKLFFGSGTQLSVL.

The chain employs TRBV6-4 and TRBJ2-1; TRBD2 matches at 16 bases. Unmatched junction bases numbered 9, after V lost 6 bases and J lost 7 bases. The germline V gene encodes CDR1 MRHNA and CDR2 SNTAGT. CDR3 length equals 17 residues. Written as DNA, the CDR3 is TGTGCCAGCAGAGAGGGACTAGCGGGAGGGCCACGGAATGAGCAGTTCTTC. Protein sequence: CASREGLAGGPRNEQFF.

In this sample, this clone turned up once. The chain uses TRBV7-8 and TRBJ1-2; D is possibly TRBD1 (6 bases). Germline V gene lookup returns CDR1 SGHVS and CDR2 FQNEAQ. V dropped 1 base and J dropped 0 bases, with 9 bases sitting between them. The CDR3 consists of 15 residues. CDR3 nucleotides: TGTGCCAGCAGCTTAGACGGGACAACTAACTATGGCTACACCTTC. Residues: CASSLDGTTNYGYTF.

The V gene is TRBV7-9, the J gene TRBJ2-2; D call uncertain. The germline CDR1 and CDR2 sequences are SEHNR and FQNEAQ (reference sequence). The CDR3 is 14 amino acids. V was trimmed by 1 base and J by 3 bases, leaving 6 bases between them. This CDR3 reads CASSLDTYTGELFF. Written as DNA, the CDR3 is TGTGCCAGCAGCTTAGATACATACACCGGGGAGCTGTTTTTT.

The CDR3 here is CASSSGQGASYF. In DNA form, the CDR3 reads TGTGCCAGTAGTAGCGGACAGGGGGCATCGTACTTC. The rearrangement uses TRBV19 and TRBJ2-7; 11 bases are shared with TRBD1. Germline assignment: CDR1 LNHDA and CDR2 SQIVND (reference sequence). Trimming cost V 4 bases and J 12 bases; bases outside gene matches: 5. The CDR3 runs 12 residues.

In this sample, this clone turned up a few times. The rearrangement uses TRBV2 and TRBJ2-2, with 13 bases that match TRBD2. Trimming removed 9 bases from V and 2 bases from J; junction bases left unmatched: 0. The germline V gene has CDR1 SNHLY and CDR2 FYNNEI. This CDR3 comprises 14 residues. The CDR3 nucleotides read TGTGCCAGGGGACTAGCGGGAAACACCGGGGAGCTGTTTTTT. It translates to CARGLAGNTGELFF.

This clone was seen once. The rearrangement joins TRBV2 to TRBJ2-1, with 9 bases that match TRBD2. J was trimmed by 7 bases and V by 5 bases; bases with no gene match: 9. The CDR3 runs 15 residues. Germline loops: CDR1 SNHLY, CDR2 FYNNEI. The CDR3 DNA follows: TGTGCCAGCAGTAGAGTTAGCGGGAGTAAAAATGAGCAGTTCTTC. This codes for CASSRVSGSKNEQFF.

The genes are TRBV5-4 and TRBJ1-1; 9 bases fit TRBD1. The trim removed 0 bases at V and 5 bases at J, leaving 5 bases unmatched. The CDR3 contains 15 residues. CDR1 is SGHNT and CDR2 is YYREEE in the germline V gene (reference sequence). Here the CDR3 DNA reads TGTGCCAGCAGCTTGGGACAGGGGGTAGGGACTGAAGCTTTCTTT. This gives the protein CASSLGQGVGTEAFF.

The rearrangement uses TRBV7-2 and TRBJ2-7, with a tentative D call TRBD2 (6 bases). The germline CDR1 and CDR2 sequences are SGHTA and FQGNSA. The CDR3 length is 15 residues. Trimming took 4 bases from V and 7 from J, leaving 20 bases between them. The CDR3 spells CASSSGTFIGWEQYF. CDR3 sequence (DNA): TGTGCCAGCAGCTCCGGGACTTTCATCGGGTGGGAGCAGTACTTC.

This sequence joins TRBV6-1 and TRBJ1-2; 7 bases line up with TRBD1. J gave up 3 bases and V 2 bases, and 9 bases lay outside the gene matches. The CDR3 contains 16 residues. Germline assignment: CDR1 MNHNS and CDR2 SASEGT. CDR3: CASSEYGVGGHYGYTF. Written as DNA, the CDR3 is TGTGCCAGCAGTGAATATGGGGTAGGGGGCCACTATGGCTACACCTTC.

V gene TRBV5-5 combines with J gene TRBJ2-1; TRBD2 matches 14 bases. Trimming removed 0 bases from V and 10 bases from J; junction bases left unmatched: 3. The CDR3 loop spans 15 amino acids. Germline lookup yields CDR1 SGHKS and CDR2 YYEKEE (reference sequence). The CDR3 nucleotides are TGTGCCAGCAGCTTGGAGGGACTAGCGGGAGAGGAGCAGTTCTTC. Protein: CASSLEGLAGEEQFF.

The CDR3 DNA reads TGTGCCAGCAGTTTGGAGGACTATGGCTACACCTTC. Its translation is CASSLEDYGYTF. The chain couples TRBV28 to TRBJ1-2; D is uncertain. V lost 3 bases to trimming and J lost 3 bases, with 5 bases between them. CDR1 and CDR2 from the germline V gene are MDHEN and SYDVKM. The length of the CDR3 is 12 residues.

The chain links TRBV28 to TRBJ2-7, with a weak D call TRBD1 (5 bases). V lost 6 bases, J lost 3 bases, and 12 bases lay in between. The length of the CDR3 is 13 residues. Germline CDR1 MDHEN, CDR2 SYDVKM. The CDR3 loop is CASSPDSFYEQYF. CDR3 bases: TGTGCCAGCAGCCCTGACAGTTTCTACGAGCAGTACTTC.

This chain connects TRBV7-2 to TRBJ2-2; 9 bases map to TRBD2. J lost 0 bases, V lost 1 base, and 9 bases had no gene match. The CDR3 runs to 19 residues. The germline V gene encodes CDR1 SGHTA and CDR2 FQGNSA. The CDR3 reads CASSLGLAAPTTNTGELFF. The CDR3 DNA reads TGTGCCAGCAGCTTAGGACTAGCGGCCCCAACCACGAACACCGGGGAGCTGTTTTTT.